This T cell receptor (beta chain) is from a study of CD8 T cells in Susac syndrome. CDR1 and CDR2 (germline): SGHDT, YYEEEE. V was cut by 6 bases and J by 9 bases, with 19 bases left in between. The CDR3 contains 14 residues. Reverse transcription used roughly 0.5 to 1 ug RNA and random hexamers. It was immunoSEQ multiplex PCR that amplified TCR beta CDR3 across 54 Vbeta and 13 Jbeta. TCRdb processed the immunoSEQ multiplex PCR reads anew with MiXCR; each CDR3 protein has one entry. The data show about 70,000 distinct CDR3 sequences, 95% seen once. The sequence came from a human donor in good health. Specimen: CD8+ T cells from PBMCs. V gene TRBV5-6 combines with J gene TRBJ2-1, with D tentatively TRBD2 (6 bases). DNA for the CDR3: TGTGCCAGCACCCTTAATCGGGGGAGGATTGAGCAGTTCTTC. Its protein is CASTLNRGRIEQFF.